Listed below are T cell receptor beta chains from one sample, sequenced in a study of a mutant IDH1 vaccine in newly diagnosed glioma. The protocol was immunoSEQ multiplex PCR, while the TCRdb copy is restricted to in-frame clones and leaves out a portion. The data hold 50,000 to 85,000 clones, with about 87% observed a single time. These receptors' targets are unknown. Sequenced here: PBMCs, sampled from a glioma patient whose treatment included an IDH1 peptide vaccine. These receptor sequences come from a man younger than 30 with glioma. Both conserved end residues are part of each CDR3. A D gene is named only where the DNA matches it firmly. Clone size is not always given. Where it is, it says once, few, many or a class for expanded clones.

clone_size | j_call | d_call | v_call | cdr3_aa | cdr3_nt
- | TRBJ2-1 | - | TRBV7-8 | CASSFGLFAYNEQFF | TGTGCCAGCAGCTTCGGGCTCTTCGCCTACAATGAGCAGTTCTTC
- | TRBJ2-3 | TRBD2 | TRBV18 | CASSPERERTDTQYF | TGTGCCAGCTCACCGGAGCGGGAGAGGACAGATACGCAGTATTTT
- | TRBJ1-2 | - | TRBV10-3 | CAISESSAVANYGYTF | TGTGCCATCAGTGAGTCTTCGGCAGTAGCTAACTATGGCTACACCTTC
- | TRBJ2-1 | - | TRBV7-9 | CASSSPGAAGEQFF | TGTGCCAGCAGCTCCCCCGGGGCAGCCGGTGAGCAGTTCTTC
- | TRBJ2-7 | TRBD2 | TRBV30 | CAWSDKRGYEQYF | TGTGCCTGGAGTGACAAGCGGGGCTACGAGCAGTACTTC
once | TRBJ2-6 | - | TRBV9 | CASSGDYRPGANVLTF | TGTGCCAGCAGCGGCGATTACCGGCCAGGGGCCAACGTCCTGACTTTC
- | TRBJ2-2 | - | TRBV7-8 | CASSQKLVRELFF | TGTGCCAGCAGCCAGAAACTAGTAAGGGAGCTGTTTTTT
- | TRBJ2-7 | TRBD1 | TRBV15 | CATSRTGTGEIKQYF | TGTGCCACCAGCAGAACCGGGACAGGGGAAATAAAGCAGTACTTC
- | TRBJ1-1 | - | TRBV7-9 | CASSGDIMNTEAFF | TGTGCCAGCAGTGGGGACATTATGAACACTGAAGCTTTCTTT
- | TRBJ2-3 | TRBD2 | TRBV6-1 | CASSEAKLGGWTDTQYF | TGTGCCAGCAGTGAAGCTAAACTGGGAGGGTGGACAGATACGCAGTATTTT
once | TRBJ2-1 | - | TRBV7-9 | CASSPSEAADRQFF | TGTGCCAGCAGCCCTAGCGAGGCCGCAGATCGGCAGTTCTTC
- | TRBJ1-2 | TRBD1 | TRBV5-1 | CASIGTTDRVDGYTF | TGCGCCAGCATCGGTACGACAGACAGGGTAGATGGCTACACCTTC
- | TRBJ2-7 | - | TRBV5-1 | CASRGSLGEQYF | TGCGCCAGCAGGGGTTCCCTAGGCGAGCAGTACTTC
- | TRBJ1-5 | TRBD1 | TRBV4-1 | CASSPETGVQPQHF | TGCGCCAGCAGCCCAGAGACAGGGGTTCAGCCCCAGCATTTT
- | TRBJ1-1 | - | TRBV5-4 | CASSLNLPGEDEAFF | TGTGCCAGCAGCTTGAACCTTCCAGGGGAGGACGAAGCTTTCTTT
- | TRBJ2-5 | - | TRBV5-4 | CASSLAGKIETQYF | TGTGCCAGCAGCTTGGCAGGGAAGATAGAGACCCAGTACTTC
- | TRBJ1-3 | - | TRBV7-3 | CASSLNGYSGNTIYF | TGTGCCAGCAGCTTAAACGGGTACTCTGGAAACACCATATATTTT
- | TRBJ2-7 | - | TRBV7-9 | CASTIGGHNYEQYF | TGTGCCAGCACCATCGGGGGGCACAATTACGAGCAGTACTTC
once | TRBJ1-3 | - | TRBV19 | CASQSVRGF | TGTGCCAGCCAGAGCGTGAGGGGTTTT
- | TRBJ2-3 | - | TRBV5-1 | CASSLVRRGLDTQYF | TGCGCCAGCAGCTTGGTTCGAAGGGGTTTAGATACGCAGTATTTT
few | TRBJ1-3 | - | TRBV19 | CASSMRRADTIYF | TGTGCCAGTAGTATGCGCAGGGCAGACACCATATATTTT
- | TRBJ2-5 | TRBD1 | TRBV6-5 | CASRHDRDSQETQYF | TGTGCCAGCAGACACGACCGGGACAGCCAAGAGACCCAGTACTTC
- | TRBJ2-3 | TRBD1 | TRBV5-1 | CASSLGDRGHIDTQYF | TGCGCCAGCAGCTTGGGGGACAGGGGTCATATCGATACGCAGTATTTT
- | TRBJ1-1 | - | TRBV6-5 | CASRLVERAEAFF | TGTGCCAGCAGATTAGTCGAGAGGGCTGAAGCTTTCTTT
- | TRBJ1-4 | - | TRBV19 | CASRRAKSGGGEKLFF | TGTGCCAGTAGGAGGGCCAAATCCGGGGGTGGTGAAAAACTGTTTTTT
- | TRBJ2-2 | - | TRBV27 | CASKGQSGELFF | TGTGCCAGCAAGGGACAAAGCGGGGAGCTGTTTTTT
- | TRBJ2-2 | TRBD1 | TRBV12-5 | CASGETGDGELFF | TGTGCTAGTGGTGAGACAGGGGATGGGGAGCTGTTTTTT
- | TRBJ1-1 | - | TRBV19 | CASRNPPAKQEAFF | TGTGCCAGTAGAAATCCCCCAGCGAAGCAAGAAGCTTTCTTT
- | TRBJ2-5 | - | TRBV6-6 | CASHLGGETQYF | TGTGCCAGCCATCTGGGTGGGGAGACCCAGTACTTC
- | TRBJ1-2 | TRBD1 | TRBV7-9 | CASSITGGGDYGYTF | TGTGCCAGCAGCATCACAGGGGGCGGTGACTATGGCTACACCTTC
- | TRBJ2-6 | TRBD1 | TRBV6-5 | CASTDRGRGANVLTF | TGTGCCAGCACGGACAGGGGGCGAGGGGCCAACGTCCTGACTTTC
- | TRBJ2-1 | TRBD2 | TRBV9 | CASSVGLAAYNEQFF | TGTGCCAGCAGCGTAGGACTAGCGGCCTACAATGAGCAGTTCTTC
few | TRBJ1-2 | TRBD1 | TRBV6-5 | CASTPGDSRGYTF | TGTGCCAGCACCCCCGGGGACAGCAGGGGCTACACCTTC
- | TRBJ1-1 | TRBD1 | TRBV9 | CASSTGGTGRSSEAFF | TGTGCCAGCAGCACTGGAGGGACAGGGAGGTCGTCTGAAGCTTTCTTT
- | TRBJ1-1 | TRBD1 | TRBV4-3 | CASSQDGDRDTEAFF | TGCGCCAGCAGCCAAGATGGGGACAGGGATACTGAAGCTTTCTTT
- | TRBJ2-1 | TRBD2 | TRBV27 | CASSLRRTSGSSYNEQFF | TGTGCCAGCAGTTTACGACGGACTAGCGGGAGCTCCTACAATGAGCAGTTCTTC
- | TRBJ1-4 | - | TRBV27 | CASSLTGYYEKLFF | TGTGCCAGCAGCCTCACAGGGTATTACGAAAAACTGTTTTTT
- | TRBJ2-7 | - | TRBV5-4 | CASSPRGTYYEQYF | TGTGCCAGCAGCCCCCGAGGGACTTACTACGAGCAGTACTTC
- | TRBJ1-1 | - | TRBV4-2 | CASSQDLGIEAFF | TGTGCCAGCAGCCAAGATCTTGGTATTGAAGCTTTCTTT
- | TRBJ2-7 | - | TRBV10-2 | CASSESEHPYPYEQYF | TGCGCCAGCAGTGAGTCTGAACACCCCTACCCCTACGAGCAGTACTTC
- | TRBJ2-7 | - | TRBV19 | CASSFGSYEQYF | TGTGCCAGTAGCTTCGGGTCCTACGAGCAGTACTTC
few | TRBJ1-1 | - | TRBV19 | CASSWRPPNTEAFF | TGTGCCAGTAGTTGGAGACCGCCGAACACTGAAGCTTTCTTT
- | TRBJ2-7 | - | TRBV28 | CASSPSPSYEQYF | TGTGCCAGCAGTCCTTCGCCCTCCTACGAGCAGTACTTC
- | TRBJ2-7 | TRBD2 | TRBV7-2 | CASSLGLAGAAYEQYF | TGTGCCAGCAGCTTGGGACTAGCGGGGGCAGCCTACGAGCAGTACTTC
once | TRBJ1-6 | TRBD1 | TRBV7-2 | CASSWRTGGRFYNSPLHF | TGTGCCAGCAGCTGGCGGACAGGGGGCAGGTTTTATAATTCACCCCTCCACTTT
- | TRBJ1-1 | TRBD1 | TRBV7-2 | CASSGTGQIMNTEAFF | TGTGCCAGCAGCGGGACGGGACAGATTATGAACACTGAAGCTTTCTTT
- | TRBJ1-1 | - | TRBV5-6 | CASSLEELMNTEAFF | TGTGCCAGCAGCTTGGAGGAGCTGATGAACACTGAAGCTTTCTTT
- | TRBJ1-1 | TRBD1 | TRBV29-1 | CSVETGYTEAFF | TGCAGCGTTGAGACAGGGTACACTGAAGCTTTCTTT
- | TRBJ1-1 | - | TRBV7-9 | CASGTPSLNTEAFF | TGTGCCAGCGGTACACCATCCCTGAACACTGAAGCTTTCTTT